A selection of T cell receptor beta chains follows, all from one sample in a study of T cells in Graves' hyperthyroidism and ophthalmopathy. TCRdb independently ran MiXCR on the multiplex PCR reads; one entry per CDR3 protein. This table has hundreds of thousands of distinct CDR3 sequences, 15% to 20% appearing once. Sequencing used blood. These receptors all stem from a woman in her 30s with Graves' hyperthyroidism. CDR3s include the opening cysteine and the closing phenylalanine or tryptophan. D genes are given only for firm matches. Some rows have no size entry. The others give once, few or many, or a class for an expanded clone.

cdr3_nt: TGTGCCAGCCTCTGGACAGGGCAGAACACCGGGGAGCTGTTTTTT
cdr3_aa: CASLWTGQNTGELFF
j_call: TRBJ2-2
clone_size: .
d_call: TRBD1
v_call: TRBV12-3/TRBV12-4

cdr3_nt: TGTGCCAGTAGTATAAGGGGGGAGGGATACAATGAGCAGTTCTTC
cdr3_aa: CASSIRGEGYNEQFF
j_call: TRBJ2-1
clone_size: many
d_call: .
v_call: TRBV19

cdr3_nt: TGCGCCAGCAGCATGGGACTAGCGGGAATGTTACAAAGCACAGATACGCAGTATTTT
cdr3_aa: CASSMGLAGMLQSTDTQYF
j_call: TRBJ2-3
clone_size: .
d_call: TRBD2
v_call: TRBV5-1

cdr3_nt: TGTGCCAGCAGTGAACCCCCAACTAGCCTGAATGAGCAGTTCTTC
cdr3_aa: CASSEPPTSLNEQFF
j_call: TRBJ2-1
clone_size: many
d_call: .
v_call: TRBV6-1

cdr3_nt: TGTGCCAGCAGCTCTCCCGGGACTAGCGGCAATGAGCAGTTCTTC
cdr3_aa: CASSSPGTSGNEQFF
j_call: TRBJ2-1
clone_size: many
d_call: TRBD2
v_call: TRBV7-9

cdr3_nt: TGTGCCAGCAGTCAACCCGGAAGGGGGGAAGAGACCCAGTACTTC
cdr3_aa: CASSQPGRGEETQYF
j_call: TRBJ2-5
clone_size: few
d_call: .
v_call: TRBV28

cdr3_nt: TGTGCCAGCAGGATAGTGGTTGGTACGCAGTATTTT
cdr3_aa: CASRIVVGTQYF
j_call: TRBJ2-3
clone_size: many
d_call: .
v_call: TRBV12-3/TRBV12-4

cdr3_nt: TGTGCCAGCGGGGACAGGGAAACATCTGGAAACACCATATATTTT
cdr3_aa: CASGDRETSGNTIYF
j_call: TRBJ1-3
clone_size: few
d_call: TRBD1
v_call: TRBV18

cdr3_nt: TGTGCCAGCAGTAATGTCGACAGGGGGCCCTACGAGCAGTACTTC
cdr3_aa: CASSNVDRGPYEQYF
j_call: TRBJ2-7
clone_size: many
d_call: TRBD1
v_call: TRBV2

cdr3_nt: TGTGCCAGCAGGGAAGAGACAGGGTATTGGGTGAACACTGAAGCTTTCTTT
cdr3_aa: CASREETGYWVNTEAFF
j_call: TRBJ1-1
clone_size: .
d_call: TRBD1
v_call: TRBV6-2/TRBV6-3

cdr3_nt: TGTGCCAGCAGCCCGGAAGCGGGACTAACTACCTACGAGCAGTACTTC
cdr3_aa: CASSPEAGLTTYEQYF
j_call: TRBJ2-7
clone_size: many
d_call: TRBD2
v_call: TRBV7-2

cdr3_nt: TGTGCCAGCAGCTTCTCCGGGACAAAGACCCTACGGGAGCAGTACTTC
cdr3_aa: CASSFSGTKTLREQYF
j_call: TRBJ2-7
clone_size: many
d_call: .
v_call: TRBV7-2

cdr3_nt: TGTGCCAGCGGGGGGACAGGGGGTATGAGCTCTCACTACGAGCAGTACTTC
cdr3_aa: CASGGTGGMSSHYEQYF
j_call: TRBJ2-7
clone_size: many
d_call: TRBD1
v_call: TRBV2

cdr3_nt: TGTGCCAGCAGTTTTTTCACAGGGACCCAAGACCAGCGTCAGCCCCAGCATTTT
cdr3_aa: CASSFFTGTQDQRQPQHF
j_call: TRBJ1-5
clone_size: .
d_call: .
v_call: TRBV28

cdr3_nt: TGTGCCACCAGTGAAGGTAATCTCCATGAGCAGTTCTTC
cdr3_aa: CATSEGNLHEQFF
j_call: TRBJ2-1
clone_size: .
d_call: .
v_call: TRBV24-1

cdr3_nt: TGTGCCAGCAGCTATCTTAGCGGCAACACTGAAGCTTTCTTT
cdr3_aa: CASSYLSGNTEAFF
j_call: TRBJ1-1
clone_size: many
d_call: .
v_call: TRBV27

cdr3_nt: TGCGCCAGCAACGGGGTATATGGCTACACCTTC
cdr3_aa: CASNGVYGYTF
j_call: TRBJ1-2
clone_size: few
d_call: .
v_call: TRBV10-2

cdr3_nt: TGTGCCAGCAGCTTGGGCGGGAGGGCCTTGCAGACCCAGTACTTC
cdr3_aa: CASSLGGRALQTQYF
j_call: TRBJ2-5
clone_size: few
d_call: TRBD2
v_call: TRBV11-3

cdr3_nt: TGTGCCAGCAGTTTATCGCGGTTGGGAGGCTACACCTTC
cdr3_aa: CASSLSRLGGYTF
j_call: TRBJ1-2
clone_size: many
d_call: .
v_call: TRBV27

cdr3_nt: TGTGCCAGCAGCCCTAGGACCGCCGAAAAACTGTTTTTT
cdr3_aa: CASSPRTAEKLFF
j_call: TRBJ1-4
clone_size: many
d_call: .
v_call: TRBV3-1

cdr3_nt: TGTGCCAGCAGCTTAGAAGGAGGGGTGGAGACCCAGTACTTC
cdr3_aa: CASSLEGGVETQYF
j_call: TRBJ2-5
clone_size: many
d_call: .
v_call: TRBV11-2

cdr3_nt: TGCGCCAGCAGCCAAGATCCAGGGGGCACAGATACGCAGTATTTT
cdr3_aa: CASSQDPGGTDTQYF
j_call: TRBJ2-3
clone_size: .
d_call: .
v_call: TRBV4-3

cdr3_nt: TGTGCCAGCAGCTCCATCCGCACAGATACGCAGTATTTT
cdr3_aa: CASSSIRTDTQYF
j_call: TRBJ2-3
clone_size: many
d_call: .
v_call: TRBV11-2

cdr3_nt: TGTGCCAGCATGGGGGTAGCGGGAGTAGGGACCGGGGAGCTGTTTTTT
cdr3_aa: CASMGVAGVGTGELFF
j_call: TRBJ2-2
clone_size: .
d_call: TRBD2
v_call: TRBV2

cdr3_nt: TGCGCCAGCAGCCTATCAATGCCGACAGGGGGTGGGTATCAGCCCCAGCATTTT
cdr3_aa: CASSLSMPTGGGYQPQHF
j_call: TRBJ1-5
clone_size: .
d_call: TRBD1
v_call: TRBV4-1

cdr3_nt: TGTGCCAGCAGTTTGTTGGCAACAGGGAGCTACGAGCAGTACTTC
cdr3_aa: CASSLLATGSYEQYF
j_call: TRBJ2-7
clone_size: many
d_call: .
v_call: TRBV12-3/TRBV12-4

cdr3_nt: TGTGCCAGCAGCTTAGGCTTGCGGCCCAAGTCGTTAGAGACCCAGTACTTC
cdr3_aa: CASSLGLRPKSLETQYF
j_call: TRBJ2-5
clone_size: many
d_call: .
v_call: TRBV11-2

cdr3_nt: TGCAGTGCGGACGGAATTAGCTCCTACGAGCAGTACTTC
cdr3_aa: CSADGISSYEQYF
j_call: TRBJ2-7
clone_size: few
d_call: .
v_call: TRBV20-1

cdr3_nt: TGTGCCAGCAGCCAAGAACCCGTCCAGCTTCAAGAGACCCAGTACTTC
cdr3_aa: CASSQEPVQLQETQYF
j_call: TRBJ2-5
clone_size: many
d_call: .
v_call: TRBV3-1

cdr3_nt: TGTGCCAGTAGTATGGGGCGGGGAGCCTACGAGCAGTACTTC
cdr3_aa: CASSMGRGAYEQYF
j_call: TRBJ2-7
clone_size: .
d_call: .
v_call: TRBV19

cdr3_nt: TGTGCCAGCAGCTACGACTCGGAAGATACGCAGTATTTT
cdr3_aa: CASSYDSEDTQYF
j_call: TRBJ2-3
clone_size: .
d_call: .
v_call: TRBV9

cdr3_nt: TGTGCCAGCAGCGAGACCCCTCACGAGCAGTACTTC
cdr3_aa: CASSETPHEQYF
j_call: TRBJ2-7
clone_size: few
d_call: .
v_call: TRBV13

cdr3_nt: TGTGCCAGCAGTTACTTTAGCAGGGGCACAGATACGCAGTATTTT
cdr3_aa: CASSYFSRGTDTQYF
j_call: TRBJ2-3
clone_size: many
d_call: .
v_call: TRBV6-6

cdr3_nt: TGTGCCATCAGTAGGGACAGGGAGAACACTGAAGCTTTCTTT
cdr3_aa: CAISRDRENTEAFF
j_call: TRBJ1-1
clone_size: .
d_call: TRBD1
v_call: TRBV10-3

cdr3_nt: TGCAGTGTAGGCGGGAGGGCCCCGGCAGATACGCAGTATTTT
cdr3_aa: CSVGGRAPADTQYF
j_call: TRBJ2-3
clone_size: few
d_call: TRBD2
v_call: TRBV20-1

cdr3_nt: TGTGCCAGCAACCGGCGGGATGGTTACAATGAGCAGTTCTTC
cdr3_aa: CASNRRDGYNEQFF
j_call: TRBJ2-1
clone_size: few
d_call: .
v_call: TRBV27

cdr3_nt: TGTGCCAGCAGCCAAGAACGGTGGGGACTCGGATTTGGCACTGAAGCTTTCTTT
cdr3_aa: CASSQERWGLGFGTEAFF
j_call: TRBJ1-1
clone_size: many
d_call: .
v_call: TRBV3-1

cdr3_nt: TGCGCCAGCAATCAGCCCCAGCATTTT
cdr3_aa: CASNQPQHF
j_call: TRBJ1-5
clone_size: many
d_call: .
v_call: TRBV5-1

cdr3_nt: TGTGCCATCAGTGACGGGGAAGGTGGTGATACGCAGTATTTT
cdr3_aa: CAISDGEGGDTQYF
j_call: TRBJ2-3
clone_size: many
d_call: .
v_call: TRBV10-3

cdr3_nt: TGCAGTGCTAGAGAGGAGGGGCTGGGCTACGCCTTC
cdr3_aa: CSAREEGLGYAF
j_call: TRBJ1-2
clone_size: .
d_call: .
v_call: TRBV20-1

cdr3_nt: TGTGCCATCTCTCAGGGGGGCACAGATACGCAGTATTTT
cdr3_aa: CAISQGGTDTQYF
j_call: TRBJ2-3
clone_size: .
d_call: TRBD1
v_call: TRBV10-3

cdr3_nt: TGTGCCAGCAGTGACCCTGCAACTAATGAAAAACTGTTTTTT
cdr3_aa: CASSDPATNEKLFF
j_call: TRBJ1-4
clone_size: few
d_call: .
v_call: TRBV6-2/TRBV6-3

cdr3_nt: TGCAGTGCTAGAGACAGTAGACTCCCTCTACCCTACGAGCAGTACTTC
cdr3_aa: CSARDSRLPLPYEQYF
j_call: TRBJ2-7
clone_size: many
d_call: .
v_call: TRBV20-1

cdr3_nt: TGCAGTGCTAGGGTGGGACTTACCACCGGGGAGCTGTTTTTT
cdr3_aa: CSARVGLTTGELFF
j_call: TRBJ2-2
clone_size: .
d_call: .
v_call: TRBV20-1

cdr3_nt: TGTGCCAGCAGCTTAGGGGGACAGTTGACCGAAAAACTGTTTTTT
cdr3_aa: CASSLGGQLTEKLFF
j_call: TRBJ1-4
clone_size: .
d_call: TRBD1
v_call: TRBV7-9

cdr3_nt: TGCAGCGCTACAGGGGTACTTATGGGGACTGAAGCTTTCTTT
cdr3_aa: CSATGVLMGTEAFF
j_call: TRBJ1-1
clone_size: many
d_call: TRBD1
v_call: TRBV29-1

cdr3_nt: TGCAGTGTGGAGCGGGACTCCTACGAGCAGTACTTC
cdr3_aa: CSVERDSYEQYF
j_call: TRBJ2-7
clone_size: .
d_call: TRBD2
v_call: TRBV20-1

cdr3_nt: TGTGCCAGCAGTTTGTATAGGACAGGGGGCGGAACTGAAGCTTTCTTT
cdr3_aa: CASSLYRTGGGTEAFF
j_call: TRBJ1-1
clone_size: many
d_call: TRBD1
v_call: TRBV12-3/TRBV12-4